This entry describes one T cell receptor beta chain. Its specificity is unknown. Patients with Susac syndrome fulfilled recently defined diagnostic criteria for definite or probable disease. The CD8+ and CD4+ T cells were isolated magnetically using a negative isolation approach, whereas the TEMRA cells were enriched by FACS. The record originates from a study of CD8 T cells in Susac syndrome. Study overall: Patients with Susac syndrome were therapy-naive, on corticosteroids, or on intravenous immunoglobulin alone at the time that blood was drawn. Study results and limitations: CD4+ T cell repertoires in Susac syndrome lacked clonal expansion.

This CDR3 is 16 amino acids long. J gave up 4 bases and V 4 bases, and 13 bases lay outside the gene matches. CDR1 is SQVTM and CDR2 is ANQGSEA in the germline V gene. The RNA, roughly 0.45 to 1 ug, was put through reverse transcription using random hexamers. MiXCR was run by TCRdb on the immunoSEQ multiplex PCR reads, yielding one entry per CDR3 protein. The repertoire includes 170,000 or so distinct CDR3 sequences, roughly 95% of them detected once, and 0.095% to 0.15% sits in the top ten. Sequenced input: CD4+ T cells from PBMCs. The sequence came from a human donor with Susac syndrome. The gene calls are TRBV29-1 and TRBJ2-1; 7 bases align to TRBD2. CDR3 loop: CSVGDPGGSSYNEQFF. The CDR3 region has the DNA TGCAGCGTTGGAGACCCGGGCGGGAGTTCGTACAATGAGCAGTTCTTC.